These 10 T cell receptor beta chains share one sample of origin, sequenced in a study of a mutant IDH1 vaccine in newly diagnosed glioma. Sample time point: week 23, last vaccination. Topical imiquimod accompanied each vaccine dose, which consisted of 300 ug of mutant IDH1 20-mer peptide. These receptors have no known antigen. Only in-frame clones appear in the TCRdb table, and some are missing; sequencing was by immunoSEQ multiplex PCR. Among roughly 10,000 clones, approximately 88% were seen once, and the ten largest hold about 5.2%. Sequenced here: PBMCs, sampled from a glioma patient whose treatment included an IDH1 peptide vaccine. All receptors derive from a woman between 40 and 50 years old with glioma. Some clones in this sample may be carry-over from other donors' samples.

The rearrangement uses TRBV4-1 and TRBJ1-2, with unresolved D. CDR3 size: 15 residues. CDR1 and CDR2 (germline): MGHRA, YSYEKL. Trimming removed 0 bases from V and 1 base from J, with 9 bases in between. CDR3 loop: CASSQEGRINYGYTF. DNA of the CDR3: TGCGCCAGCAGCCAAGAAGGCAGGATTAACTATGGCTACACCTTC.

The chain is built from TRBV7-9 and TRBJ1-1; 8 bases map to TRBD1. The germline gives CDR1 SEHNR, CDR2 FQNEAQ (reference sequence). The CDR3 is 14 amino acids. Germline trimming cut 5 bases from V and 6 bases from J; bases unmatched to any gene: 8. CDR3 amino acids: CASSPWTGSAEAFF. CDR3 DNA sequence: TGTGCCAGCAGCCCTTGGACAGGGAGCGCTGAAGCTTTCTTT.

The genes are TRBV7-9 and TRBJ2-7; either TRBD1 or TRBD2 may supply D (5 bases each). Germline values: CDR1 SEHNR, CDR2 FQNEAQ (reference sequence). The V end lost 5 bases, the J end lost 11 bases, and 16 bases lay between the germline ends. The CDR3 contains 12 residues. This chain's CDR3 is CASSLKGETEYF. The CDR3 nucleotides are TGTGCCAGCAGCCTAAAAGGGGAGACGGAGTACTTC.

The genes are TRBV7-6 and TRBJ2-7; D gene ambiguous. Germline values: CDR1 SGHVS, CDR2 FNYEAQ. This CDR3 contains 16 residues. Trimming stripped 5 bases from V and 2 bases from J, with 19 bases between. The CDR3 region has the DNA TGTGCCAGCAGCCCGAGTGGAGCCTTCCAAACCTACGAGCAGTACTTC. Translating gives CASSPSGAFQTYEQYF.

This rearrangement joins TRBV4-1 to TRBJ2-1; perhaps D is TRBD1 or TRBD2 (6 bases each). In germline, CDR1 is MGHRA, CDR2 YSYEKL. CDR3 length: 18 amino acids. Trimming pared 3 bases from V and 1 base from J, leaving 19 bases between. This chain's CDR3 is CASSQPDGGQESYNEQFF. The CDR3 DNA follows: TGCGCCAGCAGCCAGCCGGACGGGGGCCAGGAGTCCTACAATGAGCAGTTCTTC.

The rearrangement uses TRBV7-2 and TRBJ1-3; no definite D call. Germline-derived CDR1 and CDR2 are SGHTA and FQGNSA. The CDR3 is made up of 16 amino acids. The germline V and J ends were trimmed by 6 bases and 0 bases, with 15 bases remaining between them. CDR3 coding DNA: TGTGCCAGCAGTTTTCATCGACGGTTCTCTGGAAACACCATATATTTT. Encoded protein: CASSFHRRFSGNTIYF.

CDR3 DNA sequence: TGTGCCAGTAGTGTAACTGGGGCTTTAGGAAATCAGCCCCAGCATTTT. It specifies CASSVTGALGNQPQHF. This chain uses TRBV19 with TRBJ1-5; weak D call: TRBD1 (5 bases). This CDR3 contains 16 residues. Germline CDR1 is LNHDA and CDR2 is SQIVND (reference sequence). V lost 5 bases to trimming and J lost 4 bases, with 18 bases between them.

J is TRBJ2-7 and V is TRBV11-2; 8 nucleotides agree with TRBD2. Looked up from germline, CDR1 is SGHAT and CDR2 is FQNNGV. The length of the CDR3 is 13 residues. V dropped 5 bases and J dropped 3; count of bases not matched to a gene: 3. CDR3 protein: CASSPTSVYEQYF. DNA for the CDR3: TGTGCCAGCAGCCCGACTAGCGTCTACGAGCAGTACTTC.

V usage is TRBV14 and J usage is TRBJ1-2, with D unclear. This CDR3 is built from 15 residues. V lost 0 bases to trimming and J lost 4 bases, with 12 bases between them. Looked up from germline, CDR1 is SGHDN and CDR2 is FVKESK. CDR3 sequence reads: CASSQDAGHFYGYTF. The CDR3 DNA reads TGTGCCAGCAGCCAAGATGCCGGTCACTTCTATGGCTACACCTTC.

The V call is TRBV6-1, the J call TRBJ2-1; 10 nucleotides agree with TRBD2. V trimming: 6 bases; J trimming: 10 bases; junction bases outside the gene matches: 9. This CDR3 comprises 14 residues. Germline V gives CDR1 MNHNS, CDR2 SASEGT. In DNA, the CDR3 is TGTGCCAGCAGGGAGTACCTGGGACTAGCGGAGCAGTTCTTC. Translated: CASREYLGLAEQFF.